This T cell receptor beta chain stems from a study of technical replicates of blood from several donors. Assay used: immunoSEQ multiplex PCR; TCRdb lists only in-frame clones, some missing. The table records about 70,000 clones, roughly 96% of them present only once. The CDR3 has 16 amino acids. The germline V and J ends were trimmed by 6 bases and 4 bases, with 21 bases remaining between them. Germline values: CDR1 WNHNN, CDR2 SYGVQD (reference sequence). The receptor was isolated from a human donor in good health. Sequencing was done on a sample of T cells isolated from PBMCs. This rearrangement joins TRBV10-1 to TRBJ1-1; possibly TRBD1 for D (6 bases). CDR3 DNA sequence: TGCGCCAGCAGGGGATCACGGACAGAAGGGTTCACTGAAGCTTTCTTT. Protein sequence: CASRGSRTEGFTEAFF.